This T cell receptor (beta chain) comes out of a study of OX40 agonist ivuxolimab in advanced cancers. Looking at the study overall: The study gave patients intravenous ivuxolimab at 0.01 to 10 mg/kg every 2 weeks. 30% to 40% of patients had received prior checkpoint inhibitor therapy. Findings of the study overall: At 0.1 to 3.0 mg/kg, clonal expansion of CD4+ and CD8+ blood T cells had occurred by week 6. Expansion of clones was among the lowest in partial responders at 0.1-3.0 mg/kg.

The CDR3 runs 10 residues. Germline CDR1 GTSNPN, CDR2 SVGIG (reference sequence). Trimming stripped 7 bases from V and 6 bases from J, with 10 bases between. Libraries were prepared by immunoSEQ multiplex PCR; TCRdb keeps only in-frame clonotypes and omits some of them. Among about 96,000 clones, about 92% were seen once, and the ten largest hold around 1.5%. To note about this clone: Its specificity is unknown.

This TCR derives from an adult with an advanced solid tumor such as melanoma, head and neck, liver or kidney cancer. Here the sequenced sample was CD4+ or CD8+ T cells sorted from blood, taken in a trial of the OX40 agonist ivuxolimab. This rearrangement joins TRBV30 to TRBJ2-7; either TRBD1 or TRBD2 may fit D (5 bases each). The CDR3 region has the DNA TGTGCCTCGTCTGGGACCGAGCAGTACTTC. Translating it yields CASSGTEQYF.